This paragraph reports one T cell receptor beta chain. The target antigen is unknown. The PCR contained 60 Vbeta and 13 Jbeta primers. Assay used: immunoSEQ multiplex PCR; TCRdb lists only in-frame clones, some missing. The sample has roughly 100,000 clones, approximately 66% seen once. Trimming took off 6 bases at V and 5 bases at J, with 19 bases between the two ends. CDR3 size: 15 residues. The germline gives CDR1 SGHTA, CDR2 FQGNSA. This entry belongs to a study of cytomegalovirus exposure and HLA in healthy donors. Study as a whole: Ancestry clustering placed around 81% of more than 350 genotyped donors in the Caucasian-associated cluster.

Study-level points and caveats: TCR beta chain V- and J-gene trimming was linked, in a later analysis, to a missense variant in DCLRE1C. Listed as cytomegalovirus-associated were around 160 TCR beta chains. Highly shared sequence variants in one cluster were likely a sequencing artifact.

The sequenced sample was PBMCs. The clonotype was recovered from a woman in her forties or fifties in good health and CMV-seronegative. V is TRBV7-2 and J is TRBJ2-5; the D gene is possibly TRBD1 (8 bases). CDR3 in DNA: TGTGCCAGCAGAAAGACAGGGGAGGGATGGGAGACCCAGTACTTC. Protein sequence: CASRKTGEGWETQYF.